This T cell receptor beta chain was recorded in a study of siplizumab effects on memory and regulatory T cells. Study conclusions and caveats: Naive T cells seemed more diverse than memory cells and seemed major alloresponse contributors. Researchers did not confirm the suppressive function of proliferating Tregs from siplizumab cultures. In siplizumab conditions, mappable alloreactive CD4+ clones averaged roughly 66% Treg-derived, against 25% to 30% in controls.

V dropped 1 base and J dropped 5 bases, with 14 bases sitting between them. This CDR3 spans 15 amino acids. Germline CDR1 is KGHSH and CDR2 is LQKENI. This clone was found once. Its antigen is still unknown. Sequencing of each sample assayed around 10^5 TCR templates. This table comes from immunoSEQ multiplex PCR, and its TCRdb copy is limited to in-frame clones, with some not included. The profile shows about 120,000 clones, 80% to 95% of them singletons. Sequencing was carried out using non-Treg CD4+ T cells sorted from blood. The V and J genes are TRBV18 and TRBJ2-5; the D call may be TRBD1 or TRBD2 (5 bases each). The sequence was obtained from a human donor in good health. The CDR3 nucleotides are TGTGCCAGCTCACCACTGGGCTCCTGGGGGGAGACCCAGTACTTC. Residues: CASSPLGSWGETQYF. Combining the CDR3 with reference TRBV18 and TRBJ2-5 gives the whole variable domain NAGVMQNPRHLVRRRGQEARLRCSPMKGHSHVYWYRQLPEEGLKFMVYLQKENIIDESGMPKERFSAEFPKEGPSILRIQQVVRGDSAAYFCASSPLGSWGETQYFGPGTRLLVL.